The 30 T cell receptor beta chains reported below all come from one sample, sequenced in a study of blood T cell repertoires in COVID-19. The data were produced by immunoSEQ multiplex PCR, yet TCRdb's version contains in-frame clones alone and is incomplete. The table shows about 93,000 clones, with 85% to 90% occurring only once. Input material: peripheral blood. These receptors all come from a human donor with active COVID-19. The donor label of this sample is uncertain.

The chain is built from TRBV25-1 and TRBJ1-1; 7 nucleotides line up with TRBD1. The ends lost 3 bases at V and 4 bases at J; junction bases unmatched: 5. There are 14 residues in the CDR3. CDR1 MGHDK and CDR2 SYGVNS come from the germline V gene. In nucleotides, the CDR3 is TGTGCCAGCAGTGAGTTGACAGGGTCCACTGAAGCTTTCTTT. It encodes CASSELTGSTEAFF.

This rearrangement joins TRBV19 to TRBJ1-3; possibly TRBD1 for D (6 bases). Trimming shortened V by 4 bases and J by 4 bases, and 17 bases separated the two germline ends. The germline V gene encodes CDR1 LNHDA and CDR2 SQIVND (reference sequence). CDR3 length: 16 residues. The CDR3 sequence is CASSTRQAGRGNTIYF. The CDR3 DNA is TGTGCCAGTAGTACCAGACAGGCCGGGCGAGGAAACACCATATATTTT.

CDR3 region: CASSQDGAESYNEQFF. In DNA form, the CDR3 reads TGCGCCAGCAGCCAAGATGGAGCCGAATCGTACAATGAGCAGTTCTTC. This chain links TRBV4-3 with TRBJ2-1; D gene uncertain. CDR1 is LGHNA, CDR2 YSLEER, per germline. This CDR3 region has 16 residues. V lost 0 bases to trimming and J lost 4 bases, with 13 bases between them.

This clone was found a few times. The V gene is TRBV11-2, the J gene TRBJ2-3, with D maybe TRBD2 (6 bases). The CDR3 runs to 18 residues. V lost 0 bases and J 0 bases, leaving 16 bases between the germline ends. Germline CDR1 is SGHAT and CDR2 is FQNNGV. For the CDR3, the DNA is TGTGCCAGCAGCTTAGATCCGCCTGGGACTCCTAGCACAGATACGCAGTATTTT. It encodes CASSLDPPGTPSTDTQYF.

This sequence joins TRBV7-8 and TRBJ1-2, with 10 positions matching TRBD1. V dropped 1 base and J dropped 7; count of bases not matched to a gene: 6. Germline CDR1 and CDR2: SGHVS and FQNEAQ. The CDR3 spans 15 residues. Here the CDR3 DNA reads TGTGCCAGCAGCTTAGTCCGACAGGGGGCGAGTGGCTACACCTTC. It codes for CASSLVRQGASGYTF.

The CDR3 here is CASSRRGAMNTEAFF. CDR3 nucleotide sequence: TGTGCCAGTAGTCGCAGGGGCGCGATGAACACTGAAGCTTTCTTT. The chain couples TRBV19 to TRBJ1-1; D may be TRBD1 (6 bases). V was cut by 5 bases and J by 0 bases, with 13 bases left in between. The germline CDR1 and CDR2 sequences are LNHDA and SQIVND (reference sequence). CDR3 length: 15 amino acids. Filled out from reference TRBV19 and TRBJ1-1, the complete variable domain reads DGGITQSPKYLFRKEGQNVTLSCEQNLNHDAMYWYRQDPGQGLRLIYYSQIVNDFQKGDIAEGYSVSREKKESFPLTVTSAQKNPTAFYLCASSRRGAMNTEAFFGQGTRLTVV.

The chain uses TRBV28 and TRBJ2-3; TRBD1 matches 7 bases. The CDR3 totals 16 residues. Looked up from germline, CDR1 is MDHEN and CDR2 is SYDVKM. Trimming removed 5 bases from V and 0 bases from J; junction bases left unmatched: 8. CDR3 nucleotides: TGTGCCAGCAGTACGGACAGGAGCTCTAGCACAGATACGCAGTATTTT. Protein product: CASSTDRSSSTDTQYF.

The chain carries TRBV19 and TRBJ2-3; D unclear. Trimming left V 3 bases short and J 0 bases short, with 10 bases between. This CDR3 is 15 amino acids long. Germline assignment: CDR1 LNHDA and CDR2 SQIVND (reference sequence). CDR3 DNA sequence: TGTGCCAGTAGTATTTCAGGATATAGCACAGATACGCAGTATTTT. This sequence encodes CASSISGYSTDTQYF.

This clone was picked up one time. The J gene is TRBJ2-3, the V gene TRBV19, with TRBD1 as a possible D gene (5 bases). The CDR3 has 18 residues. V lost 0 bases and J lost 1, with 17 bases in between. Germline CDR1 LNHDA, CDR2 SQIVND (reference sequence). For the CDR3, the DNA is TGTGCCAGTAGTATAGACCTGGGTTCTCTAGGGGGCACAGATACGCAGTATTTT. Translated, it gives CASSIDLGSLGGTDTQYF. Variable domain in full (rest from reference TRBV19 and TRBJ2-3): DGGITQSPKYLFRKEGQNVTLSCEQNLNHDAMYWYRQDPGQGLRLIYYSQIVNDFQKGDIAEGYSVSREKKESFPLTVTSAQKNPTAFYLCASSIDLGSLGGTDTQYFGPGTRLTVL.

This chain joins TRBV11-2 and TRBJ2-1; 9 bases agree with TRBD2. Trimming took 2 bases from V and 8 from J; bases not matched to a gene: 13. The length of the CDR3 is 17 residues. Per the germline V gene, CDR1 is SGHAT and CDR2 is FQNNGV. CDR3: CASSLWTRAGGWHEQFF. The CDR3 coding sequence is TGTGCCAGCAGCTTATGGACCCGAGCGGGGGGTTGGCATGAGCAGTTCTTC.

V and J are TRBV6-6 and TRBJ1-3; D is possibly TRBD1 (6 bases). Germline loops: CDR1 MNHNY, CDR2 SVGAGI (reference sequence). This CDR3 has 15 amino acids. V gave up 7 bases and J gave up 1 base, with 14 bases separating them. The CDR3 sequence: CASTVIGGSGNTIYF. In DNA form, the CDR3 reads TGTGCCAGCACTGTCATAGGGGGTTCTGGAAACACCATATATTTT.

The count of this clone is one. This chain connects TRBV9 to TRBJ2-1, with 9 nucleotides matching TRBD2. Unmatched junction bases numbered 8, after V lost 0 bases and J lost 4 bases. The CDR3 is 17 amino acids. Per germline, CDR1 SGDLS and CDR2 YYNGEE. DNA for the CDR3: TGTGCCAGCAGCGTAGGAATCGGCGGGGGGGCATACAATGAGCAGTTCTTC. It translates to CASSVGIGGGAYNEQFF.

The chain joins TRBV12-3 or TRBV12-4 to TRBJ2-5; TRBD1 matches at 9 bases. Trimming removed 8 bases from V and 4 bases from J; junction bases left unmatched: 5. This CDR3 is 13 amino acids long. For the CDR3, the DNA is TGTGCCAGCGGACCGGGACAGGGAGAGACCCAGTACTTC. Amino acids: CASGPGQGETQYF.

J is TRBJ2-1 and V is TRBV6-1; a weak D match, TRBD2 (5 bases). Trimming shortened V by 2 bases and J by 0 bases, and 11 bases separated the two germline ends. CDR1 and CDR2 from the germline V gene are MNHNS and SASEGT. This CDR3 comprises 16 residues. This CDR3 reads CASSEPLGSSYNEQFF. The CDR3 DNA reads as TGTGCCAGCAGTGAACCGCTAGGGAGCTCCTACAATGAGCAGTTCTTC.

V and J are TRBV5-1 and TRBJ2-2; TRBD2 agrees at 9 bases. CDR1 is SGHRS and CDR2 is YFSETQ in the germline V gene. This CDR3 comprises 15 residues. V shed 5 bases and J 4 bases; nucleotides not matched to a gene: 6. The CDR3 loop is CASRLAGEITGELFF. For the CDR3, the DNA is TGCGCCAGCAGGTTAGCGGGGGAAATCACCGGGGAGCTGTTTTTT.

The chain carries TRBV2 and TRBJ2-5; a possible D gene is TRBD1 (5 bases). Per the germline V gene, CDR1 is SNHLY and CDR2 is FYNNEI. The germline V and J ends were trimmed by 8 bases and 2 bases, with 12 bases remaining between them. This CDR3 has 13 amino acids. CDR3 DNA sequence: TGTGCCAGCTGGCGGACACGACAAGAGACCCAGTACTTC. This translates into CASWRTRQETQYF.

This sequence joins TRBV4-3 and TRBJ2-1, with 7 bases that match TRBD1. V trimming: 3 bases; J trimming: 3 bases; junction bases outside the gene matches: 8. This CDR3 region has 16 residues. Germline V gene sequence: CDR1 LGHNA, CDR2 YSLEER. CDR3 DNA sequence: TGCGCCAGCAGCCAGCCAGGGACAGTAGACTACAATGAGCAGTTCTTC. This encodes CASSQPGTVDYNEQFF.

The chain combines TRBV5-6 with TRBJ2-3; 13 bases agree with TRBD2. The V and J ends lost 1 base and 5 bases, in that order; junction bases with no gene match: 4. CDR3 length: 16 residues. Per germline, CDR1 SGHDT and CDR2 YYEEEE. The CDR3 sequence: CASSLMTSGGRDTQYF. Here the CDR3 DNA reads TGTGCCAGCAGCTTGATGACTAGCGGGGGGAGAGATACGCAGTATTTT.

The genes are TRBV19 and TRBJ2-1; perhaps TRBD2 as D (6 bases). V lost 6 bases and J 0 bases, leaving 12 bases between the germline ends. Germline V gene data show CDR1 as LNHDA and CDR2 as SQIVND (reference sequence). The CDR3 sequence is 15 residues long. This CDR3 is CASSKGLDSYNEQFF. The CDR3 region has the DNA TGTGCCAGTAGCAAGGGACTTGACTCCTACAATGAGCAGTTCTTC.

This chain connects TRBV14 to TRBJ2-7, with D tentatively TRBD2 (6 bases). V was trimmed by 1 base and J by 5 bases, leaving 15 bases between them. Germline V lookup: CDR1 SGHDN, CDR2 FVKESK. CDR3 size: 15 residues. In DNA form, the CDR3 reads TGTGCCAGCAGCCAAGGGCGGGGCAGGGTCAACGAGCAGTACTTC. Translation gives CASSQGRGRVNEQYF.

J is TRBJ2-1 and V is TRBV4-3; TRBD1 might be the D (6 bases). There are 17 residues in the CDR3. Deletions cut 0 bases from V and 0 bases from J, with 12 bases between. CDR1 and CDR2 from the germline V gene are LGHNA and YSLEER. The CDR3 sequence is CASSQEGGVSSYNEQFF. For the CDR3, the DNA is TGCGCCAGCAGCCAAGAAGGGGGAGTCAGCTCCTACAATGAGCAGTTCTTC.

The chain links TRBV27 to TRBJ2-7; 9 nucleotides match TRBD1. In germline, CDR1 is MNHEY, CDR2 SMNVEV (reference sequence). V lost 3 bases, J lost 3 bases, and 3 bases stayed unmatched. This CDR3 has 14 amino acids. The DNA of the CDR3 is TGTGCCAGCAGTTTTACGGGACAGGGCTACGAGCAGTACTTC. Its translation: CASSFTGQGYEQYF.

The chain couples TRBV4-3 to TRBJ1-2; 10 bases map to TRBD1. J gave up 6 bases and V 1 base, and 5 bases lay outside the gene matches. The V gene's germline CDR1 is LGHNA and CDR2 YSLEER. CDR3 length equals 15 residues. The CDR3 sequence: CASSQGQGALDGYTF. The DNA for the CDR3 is TGCGCCAGCAGCCAAGGACAGGGGGCGTTGGATGGCTACACCTTC.

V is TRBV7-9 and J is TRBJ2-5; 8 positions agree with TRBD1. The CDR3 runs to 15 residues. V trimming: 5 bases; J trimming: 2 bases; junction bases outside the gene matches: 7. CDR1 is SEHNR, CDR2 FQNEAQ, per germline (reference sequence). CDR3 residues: CASSHGQGPQETQYF. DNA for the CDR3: TGTGCCAGCAGCCACGGACAGGGTCCTCAAGAGACCCAGTACTTC.

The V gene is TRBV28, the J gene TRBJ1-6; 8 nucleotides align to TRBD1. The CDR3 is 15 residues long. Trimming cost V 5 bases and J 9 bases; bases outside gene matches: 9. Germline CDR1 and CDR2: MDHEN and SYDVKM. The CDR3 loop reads CASSRPGTGGSPLHF. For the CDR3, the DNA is TGTGCCAGCAGTAGACCCGGGACAGGTGGTTCACCCCTCCACTTT.

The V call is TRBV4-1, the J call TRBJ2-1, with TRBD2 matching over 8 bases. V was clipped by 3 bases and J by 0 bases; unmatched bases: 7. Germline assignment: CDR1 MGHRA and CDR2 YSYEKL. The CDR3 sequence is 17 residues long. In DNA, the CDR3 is TGCGCCAGCAGCCAGAGTAGCGGGGCCAACTCCTACAATGAGCAGTTCTTC. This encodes CASSQSSGANSYNEQFF.

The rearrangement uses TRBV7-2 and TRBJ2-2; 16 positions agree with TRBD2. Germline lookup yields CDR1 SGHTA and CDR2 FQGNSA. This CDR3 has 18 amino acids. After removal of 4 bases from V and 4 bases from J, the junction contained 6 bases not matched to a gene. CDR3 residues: CASSSGLAGGSFTGELFF. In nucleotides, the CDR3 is TGTGCCAGCAGCTCGGGACTAGCGGGGGGGTCGTTCACCGGGGAGCTGTTTTTT.

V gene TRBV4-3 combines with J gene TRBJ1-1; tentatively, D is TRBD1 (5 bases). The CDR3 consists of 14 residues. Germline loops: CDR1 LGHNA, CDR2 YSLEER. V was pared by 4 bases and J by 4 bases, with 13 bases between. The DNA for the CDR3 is TGCGCCAGCAGCCCCAGGGCTTTACTCACTGAAGCTTTCTTT. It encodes CASSPRALLTEAFF.

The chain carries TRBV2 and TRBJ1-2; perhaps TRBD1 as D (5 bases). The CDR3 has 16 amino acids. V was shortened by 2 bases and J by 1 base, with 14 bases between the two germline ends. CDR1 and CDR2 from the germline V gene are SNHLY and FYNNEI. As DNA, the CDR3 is TGTGCCAGCAGTGAATTCCCCGGGGGGATTAACTATGGCTACACCTTC. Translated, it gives CASSEFPGGINYGYTF.

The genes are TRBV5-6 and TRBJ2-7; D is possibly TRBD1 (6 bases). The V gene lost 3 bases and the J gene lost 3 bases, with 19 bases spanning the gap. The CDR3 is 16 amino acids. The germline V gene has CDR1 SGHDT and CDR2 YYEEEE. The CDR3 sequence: CASSSPYREPNYEQYF. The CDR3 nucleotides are TGTGCCAGCAGCTCGCCGTACAGGGAACCGAACTACGAGCAGTACTTC. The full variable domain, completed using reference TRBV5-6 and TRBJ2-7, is DAGVTQSPTHLIKTRGQQVTLRCSPKSGHDTVSWYQQALGQGPQFIFQYYEEEERQRGNFPDRFSGHQFPNYSSELNVNALLLGDSALYLCASSSPYREPNYEQYFGPGTRLTVT.